This T cell receptor (beta chain) was sequenced in a study of control samples from healthy donors and cancer patients. Germline V gene lookup returns CDR1 MRHNA and CDR2 SNTAGT. This CDR3 is built from 17 residues. V shed 0 bases and J 0 bases; nucleotides not matched to a gene: 5. TCRdb's copy holds only in-frame clones and misses some; the assay was immunoSEQ multiplex PCR. The sample yields about 150,000 clones, about 90% seen once. A single count supports this clone. J is TRBJ2-3 and V is TRBV6-4; 8 positions match TRBD2. The clonotype comes from a man aged 25 to 45 in good health. Sequencing input: blood. The chain's CDR3 is CASSDSFSGASTDTQYF. CDR3 nucleotides: TGTGCCAGCAGTGACTCCTTTAGCGGGGCTAGCACAGATACGCAGTATTTT.